Shown below are 29 T cell receptor beta chains from a single sample sequenced in a study of CD8 T cells in Susac syndrome (dated by TCRdb to 2018 to 2020). Library prep was done by the immunoSEQ multiplex PCR assay. RNA was extracted using the RNeasy kit, and about 0.45 to 1 ug of the RNA was reverse transcribed with random hexamers. TCRdb handled the public reads itself, with Q25 trimming in fastp and clone calling in MiXCR, and kept productive beta chains. Every entry covers one CDR3 protein and lists the most common genes and DNA from its rows. For this sample the table gives about 130,000 distinct CDR3 sequences, of which roughly 93% were detected only once. 0.25% to 0.35% of the sample belongs to the ten largest clones. Material: CD8+ T cells from PBMCs. The receptors were gathered from a human donor with multiple sclerosis.

The chain combines TRBV2 with TRBJ1-1; D gene unclear. Trimming took 6 bases from V and 4 from J, leaving 12 bases between them. The CDR3 covers 13 residues. The V gene's germline CDR1 is SNHLY and CDR2 FYNNEI. DNA for the CDR3: TGTGCCAGCAGGGCCAGTTATAGCACTGAAGCTTTCTTT. Its protein product is CASRASYSTEAFF. Combining the CDR3 with reference TRBV2 and TRBJ1-1 gives the whole variable domain EPEVTQTPSHQVTQMGQEVILRCVPISNHLYFYWYRQILGQKVEFLVSFYNNEISEKSEIFDDQFSVERPDGSNFTLKIRSTKLEDSAMYFCASRASYSTEAFFGQGTRLTVV.

The table lists this clonotype with a count of one. The chain uses TRBV12-3 or TRBV12-4 and TRBJ1-2; the match to TRBD1 covers 8 bases. This CDR3 has 12 residues. V lost 8 bases, J lost 5 bases, and 4 bases stayed unmatched. The CDR3 loop reads CASGTGSYGYTF. Written as DNA, the CDR3 is TGTGCCAGCGGGACAGGCTCATATGGCTACACCTTC.

Only one count was recorded for this clonotype. The chain joins TRBV5-6 to TRBJ1-1; D perhaps matches TRBD1 (5 bases). Trimming removed 3 bases at V and 9 bases at J, with 15 bases between. The CDR3 has 13 residues. Germline V gene sequence: CDR1 SGHDT, CDR2 YYEEEE. Here the CDR3 DNA reads TGTGCCAGCAGCTCCTCGGGACCAAGGCAAGCTTTCTTT. It is translated as CASSSSGPRQAFF.

The V call is TRBV27, the J call TRBJ1-1; D is unresolved. The CDR3 is 15 amino acids. Germline lookup yields CDR1 MNHEY and CDR2 SMNVEV (reference sequence). V was cut by 6 bases and J by 0 bases, with 14 bases left in between. The CDR3 DNA follows: TGTGCCAGCAGCGCCGACCGGGGTATGAACACTGAAGCTTTCTTT. It translates to CASSADRGMNTEAFF.

The chain employs TRBV9 and TRBJ2-2; D is unclear. V shed 4 bases and J shed 4 bases, with 14 bases lying between them. Per the germline V gene, CDR1 is SGDLS and CDR2 is YYNGEE. CDR3 size: 15 residues. The CDR3 region is CASSNWRSGTGELFF. Written as DNA, the CDR3 is TGTGCCAGCAGCAACTGGCGATCGGGCACCGGGGAGCTGTTTTTT.

The chain carries TRBV7-9 and TRBJ2-1, with D possibly matching TRBD2 (5 bases). V was clipped by 1 base and J by 5 bases, with 12 bases between them. The CDR3 spans 15 residues. In germline, CDR1 is SEHNR, CDR2 FQNEAQ (reference sequence). The CDR3 here is CASSLVGRGNNEQFF. The CDR3 DNA follows: TGTGCCAGCAGCTTAGTTGGTAGAGGGAACAATGAGCAGTTCTTC.

This sequence joins TRBV4-1 and TRBJ1-1, with TRBD1 as a possible D gene (6 bases). The CDR3 length is 15 residues. Trimming removed 3 bases at V and 1 base at J, with 12 bases between. Germline values: CDR1 MGHRA, CDR2 YSYEKL. CDR3 loop: CASSQAGHPNTEAFF. CDR3 sequence (DNA): TGCGCCAGCAGCCAGGCGGGACACCCGAACACTGAAGCTTTCTTT.

The chain recombines TRBV3-1 with TRBJ2-1; 8 nucleotides match TRBD2. This CDR3 region has 18 residues. CDR1 is LGHDT, CDR2 YNNKEL, per germline (reference sequence). The J segment lost 7 bases and the V segment lost 4 bases, leaving 18 bases of the junction unmatched. The CDR3 coding sequence is TGTGCCAGCAGCCCCACCCGAATCTTCGGGAGGGCCTCTAATGAGCAGTTCTTC. Its protein product is CASSPTRIFGRASNEQFF.

This chain connects TRBV7-9 to TRBJ1-5, with TRBD1 matching 7 bases. Losses at the gene ends were 5 bases for V and 5 bases for J; bases not matched to a gene: 18. Germline V gene lookup returns CDR1 SEHNR and CDR2 FQNEAQ (reference sequence). The CDR3 sequence is 18 residues long. The CDR3 here is CASSDREGDREGYQPQHF. Here the CDR3 DNA reads TGTGCCAGCAGCGACAGGGAGGGTGACAGGGAGGGTTATCAGCCCCAGCATTTT.

The chain carries TRBV7-9 and TRBJ2-1; D ambiguous. Per the germline V gene, CDR1 is SEHNR and CDR2 is FQNEAQ (reference sequence). V was clipped by 5 bases and J by 10 bases, with 18 bases between them. This CDR3 is built from 14 residues. CDR3 bases: TGTGCCAGCAGCCCGACGGAAGGCTGGAGAGAGCAGTTCTTC. Translated, it gives CASSPTEGWREQFF.

This clonotype occurred once. The gene calls are TRBV9 and TRBJ2-3; 8 bases line up with TRBD2. The J segment lost 3 bases and the V segment lost 0 bases, leaving 3 bases of the junction unmatched. Per germline, CDR1 SGDLS and CDR2 YYNGEE. The CDR3 has 15 amino acids. The CDR3 region has the DNA TGTGCCAGCAGCGTAGTGGGCGGGAGGACAGATACGCAGTATTTT. Translation: CASSVVGGRTDTQYF.

This sequence joins TRBV12-3 or TRBV12-4 and TRBJ2-4; weak D call: TRBD2 (5 bases). CDR3 length: 15 residues. The V end lost 6 bases, the J end lost 3 bases, and 15 bases lay between the germline ends. CDR3 DNA: TGTGCCAGCAGCCTTTCCGGGAACCTCAAAAACATTCAGTACTTC. This translates into CASSLSGNLKNIQYF.

This clonotype was seen once. V and J are TRBV20-1 and TRBJ2-7; 9 bases are shared with TRBD2. The CDR3 has 14 amino acids. Per germline, CDR1 DFQATT and CDR2 SNEGSKA (reference sequence). The V and J ends lost 0 bases and 3 bases, in that order; junction bases with no gene match: 3. Written as DNA, the CDR3 is TGCAGTGCTAGAGATCGACTAGCGGTCTACGAGCAGTACGTC. It codes for CSARDRLAVYEQYV.

The rearrangement joins TRBV20-1 to TRBJ2-5; D is undetermined. Trimming removed 0 bases from V and 11 bases from J, with 13 bases in between. CDR3 length: 12 amino acids. Germline-derived CDR1 and CDR2 are DFQATT and SNEGSKA (reference sequence). The CDR3 DNA reads as TGCAGTGCTAGAGATCAGGCGGCCCCACAGTACTTC. As protein: CSARDQAAPQYF.

The chain is built from TRBV13 and TRBJ1-1, with a weak D call TRBD1 (5 bases). This CDR3 is 14 amino acids long. The germline gives CDR1 PRHDT, CDR2 FYEKMQ (reference sequence). V lost 1 base, J lost 6 bases, and 12 bases lay in between. The CDR3 sequence is CASSLEQVGAEAFF. CDR3 bases: TGTGCCAGCAGCTTAGAACAGGTAGGCGCTGAAGCTTTCTTT.

This rearrangement joins TRBV3-1 to TRBJ2-2; tentative D call: TRBD1 (6 bases). V lost 1 base and J 1 base, leaving 16 bases between the germline ends. This CDR3 has 18 residues. CDR1 and CDR2 (germline): LGHDT, YNNKEL (reference sequence). The DNA of the CDR3 is TGTGCCAGCAGCCAAGCCGGACAGATAATTATGAACACCGGGGAGCTGTTTTTT. Its translation: CASSQAGQIIMNTGELFF.

The V gene is TRBV6-2 or TRBV6-3, the J gene TRBJ1-3; D is perhaps TRBD1 (5 bases). Per germline, CDR1 MNHEY and CDR2 SVGEGT. V lost 6 bases and J 3 bases, leaving 12 bases between the germline ends. This CDR3 has 14 residues. CDR3 amino acids: CASRLPGRGNTIYF. The CDR3 bases are TGTGCCAGCAGACTTCCGGGACGTGGAAACACCATATATTTT.

The gene calls are TRBV6-2 or TRBV6-3 and TRBJ1-1; 7 bases match TRBD1. J gave up 3 bases and V 6 bases, and 10 bases lay outside the gene matches. CDR1 and CDR2 (germline): MNHEY, SVGEGT. CDR3 length: 15 residues. DNA of the CDR3: TGTGCCAGCAGAGCCCGGACAGGTTGGGACACTGAAGCTTTCTTT. This encodes CASRARTGWDTEAFF.

The rearrangement links TRBV7-3 to TRBJ2-1; the match to TRBD2 covers 14 bases. In germline, CDR1 is SGHTA, CDR2 FQGTGA. The CDR3 is 19 amino acids. Trimming removed 1 base from V and 7 bases from J; junction bases left unmatched: 12. This CDR3 is CASSLSGLAGGLLWNEQFF. CDR3 in DNA: TGTGCCAGCAGCTTAAGTGGACTAGCGGGAGGTCTTCTATGGAATGAGCAGTTCTTC.

The rearrangement joins TRBV19 to TRBJ2-1, with 7 bases aligning to TRBD1. The CDR3 extends over 14 amino acids. Per germline, CDR1 LNHDA and CDR2 SQIVND (reference sequence). Trimming removed 8 bases from V and 1 base from J; junction bases left unmatched: 5. The CDR3 DNA reads TGTGCCAGTGGGGTGACAGGGTCCTACAATGAGCAGTTCTTC. Translated: CASGVTGSYNEQFF.

The chain joins TRBV4-1 to TRBJ2-4; 7 nucleotides line up with TRBD2. The CDR3 contains 16 residues. Germline V gene lookup returns CDR1 MGHRA and CDR2 YSYEKL. Unmatched junction bases numbered 4, after V lost 1 base and J lost 1 base. The CDR3 sequence is CASSQGGGWAKNIQYF. DNA of the CDR3: TGCGCCAGCAGCCAAGGGGGGGGTTGGGCCAAAAACATTCAGTACTTC.

V and J are TRBV30 and TRBJ1-6, with 7 bases that match TRBD1. Germline V gives CDR1 GTSNPN, CDR2 SVGIG (reference sequence). V lost 2 bases to trimming and J lost 6 bases; unmatched junction nucleotides: 10. The CDR3 covers 16 residues. The CDR3 sequence: CAWSPLRDRFNSPLHF. CDR3 nucleotide sequence: TGTGCCTGGAGTCCACTCCGGGACAGATTTAATTCACCCCTCCACTTT.

The V gene is TRBV13, the J gene TRBJ2-3; 7 bases are a match to TRBD1. The CDR3 sequence is 15 residues long. Germline V gene sequence: CDR1 PRHDT, CDR2 FYEKMQ (reference sequence). J gave up 1 base and V 4 bases, and 5 bases lay outside the gene matches. CDR3 nucleotides: TGTGCCAGCAGCTCCGTCGACAGGGGCACAGATACGCAGTATTTT. Translation gives CASSSVDRGTDTQYF.

The gene calls are TRBV2 and TRBJ2-3, with D possibly matching TRBD2 (5 bases). From germline, CDR1 is SNHLY and CDR2 FYNNEI. V lost 4 bases and J 1 base, leaving 15 bases between the germline ends. The CDR3 covers 16 residues. The CDR3 protein is CASSGPRLAGTDTQYF. In DNA, the CDR3 is TGTGCCAGCAGTGGGCCCCGGCTAGCTGGCACAGATACGCAGTATTTT. Together with reference TRBV2 and TRBJ2-3, the CDR3 gives the full variable domain: EPEVTQTPSHQVTQMGQEVILRCVPISNHLYFYWYRQILGQKVEFLVSFYNNEISEKSEIFDDQFSVERPDGSNFTLKIRSTKLEDSAMYFCASSGPRLAGTDTQYFGPGTRLTVL.

The rearrangement joins TRBV23-1 to TRBJ2-7; D gene uncertain. TRBV23-1 is given ORF status, its function remaining uncertain. CDR3 length: 14 residues. The ends were cut back, 0 bases at V and 3 bases at J, with 9 bases in the middle. Here the CDR3 DNA reads TGCGCCAGCAGTCAATCACCAGGAAACTACGAGCAGTACGTC. Its protein product is CASSQSPGNYEQYV.

The V call is TRBV7-9, the J call TRBJ1-5; maybe TRBD1 (5 bases). The CDR3 contains 17 residues. Germline CDR1 is SEHNR and CDR2 is FQNEAQ (reference sequence). V was clipped by 5 bases and J by 0 bases, with 17 bases between them. The CDR3 nucleotides are TGTGCCAGCAGCCCCACCGGAGGACACCCTAGCAATCAGCCCCAGCATTTT. It is translated as CASSPTGGHPSNQPQHF. Looking up the rest from reference TRBV7-9 and TRBJ1-5 gives the full variable domain: DTGVSQNPRHKITKRGQNVTFRCDPISEHNRLYWYRQTLGQGPEFLTYFQNEAQLEKSRLLSDRFSAERPKGSFSTLEIQRTEQGDSAMYLCASSPTGGHPSNQPQHFGDGTRLSIL.

This sequence joins TRBV24-1 and TRBJ2-7; 11 bases match TRBD1. CDR1 and CDR2 (germline): KGHDR, SFDVKD. J was trimmed by 4 bases and V by 2 bases; bases with no gene match: 9. CDR3 length equals 17 residues. The chain's CDR3 is CATSDWDPGTGGYEQYF. The CDR3 nucleotides are TGTGCCACCAGTGATTGGGACCCCGGGACAGGGGGTTACGAGCAGTACTTC.

The V call is TRBV27, the J call TRBJ2-2; 10 bases agree with TRBD2. Per the germline V gene, CDR1 is MNHEY and CDR2 is SMNVEV (reference sequence). The CDR3 has 14 amino acids. J lost 7 bases, V lost 5 bases, and 4 bases had no gene match. CDR3 sequence: CASSPGLAFGELFF. The CDR3 region has the DNA TGTGCCAGCAGTCCGGGACTAGCGTTCGGGGAGCTGTTTTTT.

The V call is TRBV5-6, the J call TRBJ2-1; D gene ambiguous. Per germline, CDR1 SGHDT and CDR2 YYEEEE. V was trimmed by 5 bases and J by 1 base, leaving 7 bases between them. This CDR3 region has 13 residues. This chain's CDR3 is CASSTLSYNEQFF. In DNA form, the CDR3 reads TGTGCCAGCAGTACTCTATCCTACAATGAGCAGTTCTTC. Full variable domain (outside the CDR3, taken from reference TRBV5-6 and TRBJ2-1): DAGVTQSPTHLIKTRGQQVTLRCSPKSGHDTVSWYQQALGQGPQFIFQYYEEEERQRGNFPDRFSGHQFPNYSSELNVNALLLGDSALYLCASSTLSYNEQFFGPGTRLTVL.